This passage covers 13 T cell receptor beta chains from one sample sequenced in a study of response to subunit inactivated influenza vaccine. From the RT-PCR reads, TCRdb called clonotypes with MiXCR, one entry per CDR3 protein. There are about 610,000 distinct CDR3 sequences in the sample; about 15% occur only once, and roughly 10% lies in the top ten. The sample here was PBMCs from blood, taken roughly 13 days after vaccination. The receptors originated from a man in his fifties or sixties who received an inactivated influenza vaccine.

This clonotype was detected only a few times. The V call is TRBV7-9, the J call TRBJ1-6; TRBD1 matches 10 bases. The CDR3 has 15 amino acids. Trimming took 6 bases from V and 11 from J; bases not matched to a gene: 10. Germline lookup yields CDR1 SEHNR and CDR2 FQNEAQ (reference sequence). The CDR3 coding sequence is TGTGCCAGCAGTCAAGCGGGACAGGGGATAGCACCCCTCCACTTT. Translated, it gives CASSQAGQGIAPLHF. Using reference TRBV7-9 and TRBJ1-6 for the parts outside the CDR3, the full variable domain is DTGVSQNPRHKITKRGQNVTFRCDPISEHNRLYWYRQTLGQGPEFLTYFQNEAQLEKSRLLSDRFSAERPKGSFSTLEIQRTEQGDSAMYLCASSQAGQGIAPLHFGNGTRLTVT.

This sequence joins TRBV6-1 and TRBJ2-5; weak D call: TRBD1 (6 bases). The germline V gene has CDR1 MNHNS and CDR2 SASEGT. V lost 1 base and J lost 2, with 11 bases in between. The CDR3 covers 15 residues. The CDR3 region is CASSEDRATQETQYF. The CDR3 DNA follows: TGTGCCAGCAGTGAAGACAGGGCAACACAAGAGACCCAGTACTTC.

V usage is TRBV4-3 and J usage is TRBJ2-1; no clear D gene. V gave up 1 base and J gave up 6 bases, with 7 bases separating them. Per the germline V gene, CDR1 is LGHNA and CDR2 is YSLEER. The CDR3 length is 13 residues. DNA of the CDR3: TGCGCCAGCAGCCAAGCGTGGCCCAATGAGCAGTTCTTC. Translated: CASSQAWPNEQFF.

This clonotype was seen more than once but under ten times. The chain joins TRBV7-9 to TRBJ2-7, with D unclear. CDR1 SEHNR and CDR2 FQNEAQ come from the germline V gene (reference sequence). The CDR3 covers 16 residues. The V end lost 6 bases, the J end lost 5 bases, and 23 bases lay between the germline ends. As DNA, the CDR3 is TGTGCCAGCAGTTTATCCCGGATTCTCAGTGGGGACGAGCAGTACTTC. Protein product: CASSLSRILSGDEQYF.

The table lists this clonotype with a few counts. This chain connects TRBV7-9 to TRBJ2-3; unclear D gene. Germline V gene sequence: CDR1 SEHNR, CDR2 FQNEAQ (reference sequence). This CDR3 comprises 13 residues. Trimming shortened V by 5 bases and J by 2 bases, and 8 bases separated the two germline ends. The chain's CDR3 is CASSPSYTDTQYF. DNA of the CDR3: TGTGCCAGCAGCCCCTCTTACACAGATACGCAGTATTTT.

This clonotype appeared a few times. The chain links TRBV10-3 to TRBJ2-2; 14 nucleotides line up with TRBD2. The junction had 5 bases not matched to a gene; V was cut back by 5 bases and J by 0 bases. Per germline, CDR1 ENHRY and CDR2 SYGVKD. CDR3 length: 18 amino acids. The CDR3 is CAISRTSGGQANTGELFF. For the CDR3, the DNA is TGTGCCATCAGTAGGACTAGCGGGGGGCAAGCGAACACCGGGGAGCTGTTTTTT.

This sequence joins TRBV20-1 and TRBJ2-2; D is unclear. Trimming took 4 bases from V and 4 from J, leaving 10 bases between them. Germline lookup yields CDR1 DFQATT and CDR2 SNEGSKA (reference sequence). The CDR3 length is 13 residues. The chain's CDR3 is CSAKPQTTGELFF. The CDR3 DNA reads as TGCAGTGCTAAACCCCAGACCACCGGGGAGCTGTTTTTT.

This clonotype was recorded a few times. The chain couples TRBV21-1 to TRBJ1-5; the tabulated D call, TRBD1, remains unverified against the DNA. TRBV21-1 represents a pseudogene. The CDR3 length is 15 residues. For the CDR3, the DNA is TGTGCCAGCAGCAAGGCCGGGGTCGGGGACCAGCCCCAGCATTTT. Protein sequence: CASSKAGVGDQPQHF.

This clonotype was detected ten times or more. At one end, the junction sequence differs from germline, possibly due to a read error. The CDR3 DNA reads as TGCGCCAGCAGCCCCGGGGGGGATACGCAGTATTTT. Translation: CASSPGGDTQYF. This chain links TRBV7-9 with TRBJ2-3, with 7 bases fitting TRBD2. CDR1 SEHNR and CDR2 FQNEAQ come from the germline V gene (reference sequence). This CDR3 spans 12 amino acids.

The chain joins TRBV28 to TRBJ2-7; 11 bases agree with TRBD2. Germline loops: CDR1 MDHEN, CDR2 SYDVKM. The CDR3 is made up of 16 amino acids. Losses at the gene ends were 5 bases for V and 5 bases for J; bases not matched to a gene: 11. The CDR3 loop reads CASSLAASGRTNEQYF. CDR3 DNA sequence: TGTGCCAGCAGTCTCGCCGCTAGCGGGAGGACCAACGAGCAGTACTTC.

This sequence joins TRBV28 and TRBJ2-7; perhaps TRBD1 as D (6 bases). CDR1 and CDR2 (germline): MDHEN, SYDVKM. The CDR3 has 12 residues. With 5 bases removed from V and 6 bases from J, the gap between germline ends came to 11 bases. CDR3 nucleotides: TGTGCCAGCAGTGGGGGCATTTCCGAGCAGTACTTC. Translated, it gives CASSGGISEQYF. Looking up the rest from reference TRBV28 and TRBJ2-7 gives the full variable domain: DVKVTQSSRYLVKRTGEKVFLECVQDMDHENMFWYRQDPGLGLRLIYFSYDVKMKEKGDIPEGYSVSREKKERFSLILESASTNQTSMYLCASSGGISEQYFGPGTRLTVT.

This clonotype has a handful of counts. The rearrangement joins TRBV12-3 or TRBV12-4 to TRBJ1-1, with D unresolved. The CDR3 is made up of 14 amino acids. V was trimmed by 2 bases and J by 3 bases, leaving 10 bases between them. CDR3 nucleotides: TGTGCCAGCAGTTTATGGCAGACATACACTGAAGCTTTCTTT. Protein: CASSLWQTYTEAFF.

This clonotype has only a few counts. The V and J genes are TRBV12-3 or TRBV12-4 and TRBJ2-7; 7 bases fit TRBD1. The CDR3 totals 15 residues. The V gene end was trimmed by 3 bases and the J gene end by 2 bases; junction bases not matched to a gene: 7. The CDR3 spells CASSFGEGATYEQYF. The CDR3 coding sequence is TGTGCCAGCAGTTTCGGTGAGGGGGCCACCTACGAGCAGTACTTC.